The 20 T cell receptor beta chains reported below all come from one sample, sequenced in a study of radiation and T cells in renal cell carcinoma. The time point is: blood 2 weeks post-SBRT. Treatment meaning: 15 Gy SBRT to primary tumor, nephrectomy 4 weeks later. Sequencing used immunoSEQ multiplex PCR; TCRdb keeps in-frame clones, though not all of them. The table lists tens of thousands of clones, about 86% of them singletons. The sample here was blood, taken from a patient whose treatment included radiotherapy and nephrectomy. The source of these receptors is a woman aged 50 to 60 with renal cell carcinoma.

This sequence joins TRBV5-6 and TRBJ1-2; TRBD1 agrees at 11 bases. The CDR3 has 13 amino acids. CDR1 and CDR2 from the germline V gene are SGHDT and YYEEEE. J gave up 8 bases and V 4 bases, and 4 bases lay outside the gene matches. The CDR3 protein is CASSKGQGEGYTF. In DNA, the CDR3 is TGTGCCAGCAGCAAGGGACAGGGGGAAGGCTACACCTTC.

The chain joins TRBV10-3 to TRBJ1-2; 8 bases fit TRBD1. Looked up from germline, CDR1 is ENHRY and CDR2 is SYGVKD. This CDR3 spans 16 amino acids. V shed 6 bases and J 7 bases; nucleotides not matched to a gene: 16. The CDR3 sequence is CAISRPTGQGAGGYTF. CDR3 nucleotide sequence: TGTGCCATCAGCAGACCCACGGGGCAGGGGGCGGGTGGCTACACCTTC.

The rearrangement links TRBV7-9 to TRBJ2-3, with D possibly TRBD1 on 5 matching bases. The CDR3 extends over 14 amino acids. Trimming took 1 base from V and 2 from J, leaving 7 bases between them. Germline-derived CDR1 and CDR2 are SEHNR and FQNEAQ (reference sequence). This chain's CDR3 is CASSLEQDTDTQYF. The CDR3 region has the DNA TGTGCCAGCAGCTTAGAACAGGACACAGATACGCAGTATTTT. The whole variable domain, remainder taken from reference TRBV7-9 and TRBJ2-3, is DTGVSQNPRHKITKRGQNVTFRCDPISEHNRLYWYRQTLGQGPEFLTYFQNEAQLEKSRLLSDRFSAERPKGSFSTLEIQRTEQGDSAMYLCASSLEQDTDTQYFGPGTRLTVL.

This sequence joins TRBV19 and TRBJ1-4, with 8 bases that match TRBD1. CDR1 and CDR2 (germline): LNHDA, SQIVND (reference sequence). The J segment lost 8 bases and the V segment lost 4 bases, leaving 6 bases of the junction unmatched. This CDR3 comprises 14 residues. The CDR3 sequence: CASSNRGLGEKLFF. The DNA of the CDR3 is TGTGCCAGTAGTAACAGGGGGTTAGGGGAAAAACTGTTTTTT.

The chain uses TRBV19 and TRBJ2-3; D ambiguous. The V end lost 8 bases, the J end lost 1 base, and 13 bases lay between the germline ends. CDR3 length: 14 amino acids. Germline V gene lookup returns CDR1 LNHDA and CDR2 SQIVND (reference sequence). The CDR3 loop reads CASSFLDGTDTQYF. CDR3 nucleotides: TGTGCCAGTTCCTTCTTGGACGGCACAGATACGCAGTATTTT. The complete variable domain, with remaining parts taken from reference TRBV19 and TRBJ2-3, reads DGGITQSPKYLFRKEGQNVTLSCEQNLNHDAMYWYRQDPGQGLRLIYYSQIVNDFQKGDIAEGYSVSREKKESFPLTVTSAQKNPTAFYLCASSFLDGTDTQYFGPGTRLTVL.

The chain recombines TRBV4-1 with TRBJ2-7; D could derive from TRBD1 or TRBD2 (5 bases each). V dropped 4 bases and J dropped 0 bases, with 16 bases sitting between them. CDR1 and CDR2 (germline): MGHRA, YSYEKL. The CDR3 extends over 16 amino acids. The CDR3 loop is CASSPRNRDGSYEQYF. The CDR3 DNA reads as TGCGCCAGCAGCCCCCGAAACCGGGACGGCTCCTACGAGCAGTACTTC.

This clone is a singleton in its sample. The rearrangement links TRBV7-2 to TRBJ1-2; the match to TRBD1 covers 10 bases. This CDR3 comprises 15 residues. V lost 4 bases, J lost 8 bases, and 10 bases stayed unmatched. Germline V gene sequence: CDR1 SGHTA, CDR2 FQGNSA. The CDR3 is CASSYPPGTGAGYTF. The CDR3 DNA is TGTGCCAGCAGCTATCCGCCCGGGACAGGGGCCGGCTACACCTTC.

This chain joins TRBV13 and TRBJ2-2, with a possible D match to TRBD2 (6 bases). The germline V gene has CDR1 PRHDT and CDR2 FYEKMQ (reference sequence). The CDR3 sequence is 15 residues long. V was clipped by 5 bases and J by 3 bases, with 13 bases between them. CDR3 residues: CASSPITGDTGELFF. The CDR3 nucleotides are TGTGCCAGCAGCCCCATCACGGGAGACACCGGGGAGCTGTTTTTT.

V gene TRBV5-1 combines with J gene TRBJ1-1; the match to TRBD1 covers 8 bases. The CDR3 runs 16 residues. V dropped 1 base and J dropped 3; count of bases not matched to a gene: 8. CDR1 and CDR2 from the germline V gene are SGHRS and YFSETQ. For the CDR3, the DNA is TGCGCCAGCAGCTTGAGTACTGACAGGGGCCACACTGAAGCTTTCTTT. Its protein is CASSLSTDRGHTEAFF.

V and J are TRBV5-6 and TRBJ2-5; no definite D call. The DNA end is more similar to TRBJ2-7, so the J call may be wrong. CDR1 SGHDT and CDR2 YYEEEE come from the germline V gene. The CDR3 spans 11 residues. CDR3 nucleotide sequence: TGTGCCAGCAGCTTTCGTCGCGAGCAGTACTTC. Translated: CASSFRREQYF.

The chain couples TRBV6-5 to TRBJ1-2; D call uncertain. Germline-derived CDR1 and CDR2 are MNHEY and SVGAGI. The CDR3 runs to 14 residues. Trimming shortened V by 0 bases and J by 0 bases, and 5 bases separated the two germline ends. The CDR3 reads CASSYSSANYGYTF. For the CDR3, the DNA is TGTGCCAGCAGTTACTCGTCCGCTAACTATGGCTACACCTTC.

The V and J genes are TRBV13 and TRBJ1-1; TRBD1 agrees at 8 bases. Trimming took 0 bases from V and 6 from J; bases not matched to a gene: 9. Germline lookup yields CDR1 PRHDT and CDR2 FYEKMQ (reference sequence). CDR3 length: 16 amino acids. CDR3 coding DNA: TGTGCCAGCAGCTTAGGCAGGGGGCGATCATCCCCTGAAGCTTTCTTT. Translated: CASSLGRGRSSPEAFF.

The chain links TRBV5-6 to TRBJ2-7, with 10 bases lining up with TRBD2. Looked up from germline, CDR1 is SGHDT and CDR2 is YYEEEE. V lost 4 bases and J lost 9; bases outside the gene matches: 7. This CDR3 is built from 13 residues. The CDR3 sequence: CASSGTSVSRQYF. The CDR3 region has the DNA TGTGCCAGCAGCGGGACTAGCGTAAGTCGGCAGTACTTC.

This clone turned up a few times. The chain carries TRBV29-1 and TRBJ1-1; maybe TRBD1 (6 bases). Trimming shortened V by 4 bases and J by 6 bases, and 18 bases separated the two germline ends. Per germline, CDR1 SQVTM and CDR2 ANQGSEA. The CDR3 is made up of 14 amino acids. CDR3 loop: CSVGSAGEGSEAFF. For the CDR3, the DNA is TGCAGCGTTGGATCGGCAGGGGAAGGCTCTGAAGCTTTCTTT.

The chain links TRBV4-1 to TRBJ2-5; 9 bases match TRBD1. CDR3 length: 15 residues. The ends lost 3 bases at V and 1 base at J; junction bases unmatched: 3. Germline V gene data show CDR1 as MGHRA and CDR2 as YSYEKL. CDR3 coding DNA: TGCGCCAGCAGCCAGGGGGACAGGGTCCAAGAGACCCAGTACTTC. Its protein is CASSQGDRVQETQYF.

This clone showed up just once. This chain uses TRBV28 with TRBJ1-2; the D is unclear. The ends were cut back, 3 bases at V and 4 bases at J, with 9 bases in the middle. The CDR3 sequence is 13 residues long. Germline CDR1 MDHEN, CDR2 SYDVKM. Here the CDR3 reads CASSFPRSYGYTF. CDR3 nucleotide sequence: TGTGCCAGCAGTTTTCCAAGGAGCTATGGCTACACCTTC.

This clone was counted a single time. The CDR3 DNA is TGTGCCAGCAGCTTCCCCGGTTCCGGGGAGCTGTTTTTT. Translated, it gives CASSFPGSGELFF. The V gene is TRBV7-2, the J gene TRBJ2-2; D gene unclear. V lost 3 bases and J 6 bases, leaving 8 bases between the germline ends. The CDR3 extends over 13 amino acids. Germline V gives CDR1 SGHTA, CDR2 FQGNSA.

This sequence joins TRBV7-6 and TRBJ2-5; 12 bases map to TRBD2. J gave up 0 bases and V 5 bases, and 4 bases lay outside the gene matches. The CDR3 covers 16 residues. In germline, CDR1 is SGHVS, CDR2 FNYEAQ. As DNA, the CDR3 is TGTGCCAGCAGCAACAGACTAGCGGGGGACCAAGAGACCCAGTACTTC. This encodes CASSNRLAGDQETQYF.

V usage is TRBV19 and J usage is TRBJ2-5; TRBD2 might be the D (5 bases). V dropped 6 bases and J dropped 1 base, with 12 bases sitting between them. In germline, CDR1 is LNHDA, CDR2 SQIVND (reference sequence). This CDR3 comprises 14 residues. This CDR3 reads CASRERGFQETQYF. CDR3 sequence (DNA): TGTGCCAGTAGAGAAAGAGGGTTCCAAGAGACCCAGTACTTC.

This chain connects TRBV30 to TRBJ2-3; 7 positions agree with TRBD1. CDR1 is GTSNPN and CDR2 is SVGIG in the germline V gene (reference sequence). The CDR3 spans 12 residues. With V trimmed by 5 bases and J by 5 bases, 4 bases remained unmatched. As DNA, the CDR3 is TGTGCCTGGGGATCAGGGGGAGATACGCAGTATTTT. This sequence encodes CAWGSGGDTQYF.